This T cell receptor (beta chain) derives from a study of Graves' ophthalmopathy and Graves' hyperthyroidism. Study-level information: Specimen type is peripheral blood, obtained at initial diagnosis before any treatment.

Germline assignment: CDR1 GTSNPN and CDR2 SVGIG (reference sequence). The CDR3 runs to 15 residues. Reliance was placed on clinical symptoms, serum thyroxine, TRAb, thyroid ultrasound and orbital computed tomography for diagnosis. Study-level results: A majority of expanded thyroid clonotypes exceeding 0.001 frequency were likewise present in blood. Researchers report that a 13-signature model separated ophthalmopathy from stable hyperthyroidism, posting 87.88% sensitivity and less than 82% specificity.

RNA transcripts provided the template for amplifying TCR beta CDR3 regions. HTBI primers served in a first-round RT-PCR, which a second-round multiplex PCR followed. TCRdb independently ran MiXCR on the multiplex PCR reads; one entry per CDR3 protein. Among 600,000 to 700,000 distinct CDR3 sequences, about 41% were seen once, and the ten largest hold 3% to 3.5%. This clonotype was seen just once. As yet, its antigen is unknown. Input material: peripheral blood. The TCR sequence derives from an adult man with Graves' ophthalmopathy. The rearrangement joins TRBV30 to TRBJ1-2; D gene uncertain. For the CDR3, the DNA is TGTGACATCGGCCCAAGCGGGTCAGCTAACTATGGCTACACCTTC. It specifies CDIGPSGSANYGYTF.